The T cell receptor beta chain described here comes from a study of graft-versus-host responses after intestinal transplantation. Study-wide context: As for transplant type, recipients had multivisceral, liver-intestinal, or isolated intestinal grafts. Notes on the study in general: Early after transplant, HvG clones declined as circulating GvH clones peaked.

A remark on this clone: Its antigen remains unidentified.

Some clones are missing from TCRdb's copy, which holds only in-frame ones; the method was immunoSEQ multiplex PCR. The sample holds about 40,000 clones; over 85% are singletons and the top ten take less than 8.5%. The sequencing here drew on PBMCs, taken around 280 days after transplant. The sequence derives from a human patient who received an intestinal transplant, so some T cells may come from the graft donor.

The chain's CDR3 is CASSDSTDTQYF. CDR3 coding DNA: TGCGCCAGCAGTGACAGCACAGATACGCAGTATTTT. This chain joins TRBV10-1 and TRBJ2-3, with no clear D. Trimming took 3 bases from V and 0 from J, leaving 1 base between them. This CDR3 is 12 amino acids long. Germline V gives CDR1 WNHNN, CDR2 SYGVQD (reference sequence).